This T cell receptor beta chain was sequenced in a study of control samples from healthy donors and cancer patients. The repertoire was sequenced with immunoSEQ multiplex PCR; TCRdb's copy has only in-frame clones and lacks some. This table has roughly 150,000 clones, 88% appearing once. The CDR3 is 15 residues long. V shed 0 bases and J shed 4 bases, with 10 bases lying between them. Germline V CDR1 and CDR2: SGHTA, FQGNSA. The receptor was derived from a man aged 18 to 30 in good health. The chain combines TRBV7-2 with TRBJ2-1, with TRBD2 as a possible D gene (6 bases). The sequenced sample was blood. This CDR3 reads CASSLARRGYNEQFF. The CDR3 DNA is TGTGCCAGCAGCTTAGCACGGAGGGGATACAATGAGCAGTTCTTC.